This T cell receptor (beta chain) comes out of a study of T cell repertoires in cytomegalovirus infection. The CDR3 covers 16 residues. V shed 2 bases, J shed 4 bases, and the junction held 4 bases outside the gene matches. The germline gives CDR1 KGHSH, CDR2 LQKENI. TCRdb re-called the reads with MiXCR, one entry per CDR3 protein. The sample records some 300,000 distinct CDR3 sequences, roughly 15% being singletons. The receptor was derived from a human donor in good health (CMV status not recorded). Some clones in this sample may be carry-over from other donors' samples. The rearrangement joins TRBV18 to TRBJ2-1; 11 bases are a match to TRBD2. Sequenced input: PBMCs. The CDR3 DNA reads as TGTGCCAGCTCACCAACTAGCGGGGGAGCATACAATGAGCAGTTCTTC. Residues: CASSPTSGGAYNEQFF. The variable domain in full, with the rest retrieved from reference TRBV18 and TRBJ2-1, is NAGVMQNPRHLVRRRGQEARLRCSPMKGHSHVYWYRQLPEEGLKFMVYLQKENIIDESGMPKERFSAEFPKEGPSILRIQQVVRGDSAAYFCASSPTSGGAYNEQFFGPGTRLTVL.